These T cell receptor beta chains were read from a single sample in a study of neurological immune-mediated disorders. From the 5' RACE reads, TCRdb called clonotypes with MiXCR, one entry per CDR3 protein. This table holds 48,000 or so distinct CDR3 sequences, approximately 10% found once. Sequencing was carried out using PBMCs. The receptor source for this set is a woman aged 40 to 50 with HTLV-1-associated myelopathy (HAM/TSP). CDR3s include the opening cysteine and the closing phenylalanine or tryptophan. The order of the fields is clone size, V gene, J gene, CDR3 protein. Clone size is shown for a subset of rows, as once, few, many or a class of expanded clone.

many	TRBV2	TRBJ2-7	CAMLDGFIYEQYF
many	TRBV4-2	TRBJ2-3	CASSPTSGVPGDTQYF
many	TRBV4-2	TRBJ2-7	CASSQEPTFSYEQYF
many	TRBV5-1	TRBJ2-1	CASTVGGVGDEQFF
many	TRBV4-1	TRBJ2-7	CASSQEASRQIVQYF
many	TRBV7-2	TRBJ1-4	CASSLQGYDEKLFF
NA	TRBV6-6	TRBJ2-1	CASSRDVGEQFF
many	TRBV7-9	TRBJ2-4	CASSYLTSGGDIQYF
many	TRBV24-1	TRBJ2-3	CATSDLHPADTQYF
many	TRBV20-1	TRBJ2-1	CSVVGGTSGGAVEQFF
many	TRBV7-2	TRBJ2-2	CASSSRGEGRYLFF
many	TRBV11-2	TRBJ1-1	CASSLVISGTPPRNEAFF
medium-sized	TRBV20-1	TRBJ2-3	CSARRPMSTDTQYF
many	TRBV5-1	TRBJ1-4	CASSLESFTTNEKLFF
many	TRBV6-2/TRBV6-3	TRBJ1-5	CASGRQDAYQPQHF
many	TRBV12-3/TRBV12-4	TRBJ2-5	CASSLKLETQYF
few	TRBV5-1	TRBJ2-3	CASSGSGGITDTQYF
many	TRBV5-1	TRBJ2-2	CASSFSGGTSNTGELFF
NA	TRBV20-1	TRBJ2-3	CSARDLSTDTQYF
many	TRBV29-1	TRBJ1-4	CSALTGAGEKLFF
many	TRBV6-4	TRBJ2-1	CASSDYGHREQFF
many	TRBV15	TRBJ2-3	CATSRDRTGSSDTQYF
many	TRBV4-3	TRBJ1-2	CASSQDWAPSNYGYTF
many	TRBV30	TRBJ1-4	CAWSLTGGSEKLFF
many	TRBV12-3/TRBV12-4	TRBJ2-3	CASSPLAGADTQYF
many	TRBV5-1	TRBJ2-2	CASSPEYTGELFF
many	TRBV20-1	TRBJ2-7	CSARDGTSRGKIYEQYF
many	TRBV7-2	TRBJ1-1	CARKGTGTPHSEAFF
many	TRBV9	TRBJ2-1	CASTPSGSSYNEQFF
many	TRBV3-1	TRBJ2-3	CASSQDVVQGQQYF
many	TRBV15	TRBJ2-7	CATSPSLTEYEQYF
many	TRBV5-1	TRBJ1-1	CASSSTGVRNTEAFF
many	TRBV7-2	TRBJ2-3	CASSDPRRGDNTDTQYF
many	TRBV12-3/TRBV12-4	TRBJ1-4	CASTTGVEKLFF
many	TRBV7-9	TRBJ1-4	CASSPGGATNEKLFF
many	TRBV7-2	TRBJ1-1	CASRSQGGNTEAFF
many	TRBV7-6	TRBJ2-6	CASSPGPRGANVLTF